This T cell receptor beta chain was sequenced during a study of stem cell transplantation in POMP-related autoinflammatory disease. Study-level findings and limits: Fewer unique TRB V-J gene pairings were identified in patients with PRAID.

In the case of this clone: The antigen is undetermined.

Clones were sequenced by immunoSEQ multiplex PCR, and TCRdb holds only the in-frame ones, with some missing. The sample has approximately 230 clones; approximately 88% are singletons. Germline loops: CDR1 MGHRA, CDR2 YSYEKL. The length of the CDR3 is 20 residues. After removal of 1 base from V and 2 bases from J, the junction contained 12 bases not matched to a gene. This TCR was sampled from a human donor in good health. The sequenced material came from Tregs from PBMCs. The chain joins TRBV4-1 to TRBJ2-6, with 9 bases that match TRBD1. This CDR3 is CASSQVRQGVGKAGANVLTF. In nucleotides, the CDR3 is TGCGCCAGCAGCCAAGTTCGACAGGGGGTTGGGAAAGCTGGGGCCAACGTCCTGACTTTC.